This T cell receptor beta chain was captured by sequencing in a study of OX40 agonist ivuxolimab in advanced cancers. Study information: The drug used for patients, ivuxolimab, was an agonistic anti-OX40 (CD134) antibody. Enrolled patients in dose escalation had cancers that were hepatocellular carcinoma, melanoma, renal cell or head and neck cancer.

Measured with immunoSEQ multiplex PCR; TCRdb has only the in-frame clones, and not every one. The repertoire consists of 60,000 to 70,000 clones, with about 85% occurring once and the leading ten covering about 1.3%. With 0 bases removed from V and 6 bases from J, the gap between germline ends came to 15 bases. The CDR3 totals 15 residues. From germline, CDR1 is SGHNT and CDR2 YYREEE (reference sequence). Study-level points and caveats: CD8+ T cells (on average) carried more expanded clones than CD4+ T cells. Low normalized clonal expansion also occurred in some nonresponding patients.

As to this clone: Its antigen is as yet unknown.

The chain recombines TRBV5-4 with TRBJ1-1; D is perhaps TRBD1 (6 bases). This receptor was identified in an adult with an advanced solid tumor such as melanoma, head and neck, liver or kidney cancer. This material consisted of CD4+ or CD8+ T cells sorted from blood, taken in a trial of the OX40 agonist ivuxolimab. The CDR3 is CASSLALGALAEAFF. CDR3 bases: TGTGCCAGCAGCTTGGCTCTGGGGGCTTTGGCTGAAGCTTTCTTT.